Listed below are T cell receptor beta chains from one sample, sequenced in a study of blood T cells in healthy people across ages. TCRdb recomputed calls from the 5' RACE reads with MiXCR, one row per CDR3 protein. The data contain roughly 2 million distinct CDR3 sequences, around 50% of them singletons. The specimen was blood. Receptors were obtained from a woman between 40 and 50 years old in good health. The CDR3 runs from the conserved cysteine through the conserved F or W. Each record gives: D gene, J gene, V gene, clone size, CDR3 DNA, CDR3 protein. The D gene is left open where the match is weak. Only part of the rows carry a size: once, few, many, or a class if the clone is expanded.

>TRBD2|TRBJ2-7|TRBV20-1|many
TGCAGTGCTAGTAATCCCGGGGAGGGGCTCTCCTACGAGCAGTACTTC
CSASNPGEGLSYEQYF
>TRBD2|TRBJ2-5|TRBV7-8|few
TGTGCCAGCAGCTTAGGTCGGGCTAGCGGGGGAACTGTAGGAGAGACCCAGTACTTC
CASSLGRASGGTVGETQYF
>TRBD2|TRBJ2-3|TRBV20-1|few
TGCAGTGCTACCTGGACTAGCGGGGTTCTGGATACGCAGTATTTT
CSATWTSGVLDTQYF
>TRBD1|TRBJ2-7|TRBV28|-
TGTGCCAGCAGTTCGGAGACAGGGGGCTACGAGCAGTACTTC
CASSSETGGYEQYF
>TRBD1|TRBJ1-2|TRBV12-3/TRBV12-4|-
TGTGCCAGCGGGACATTGAGGGACAGACATTATGGCTACACCTTC
CASGTLRDRHYGYTF
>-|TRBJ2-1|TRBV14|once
TGTGCCAGCAGCCAAAAGCCCAGGACATGGGGTTACAATGAGCAGTTCTTC
CASSQKPRTWGYNEQFF
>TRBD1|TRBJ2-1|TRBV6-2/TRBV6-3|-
TGTGCCAGCAGCAGGGGACAGTCTGGCCATGAGCAGTTCTTC
CASSRGQSGHEQFF
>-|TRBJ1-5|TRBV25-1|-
TGTGCCAGCAGTGATGGGGAGTCGGAACCCCAGCATTTT
CASSDGESEPQHF
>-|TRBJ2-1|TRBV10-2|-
TGCGCCAGCAGTGATCTAGCGTACAATGAGCAGTTCTTC
CASSDLAYNEQFF
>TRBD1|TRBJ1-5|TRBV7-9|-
TGTGCCAGCAGCCGGGGGACAGAGCCAGCGAGCAATCAGCCCCAGCATTTT
CASSRGTEPASNQPQHF
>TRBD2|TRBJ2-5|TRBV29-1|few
TGCAGCGTTGGCTTACTAGCGGGGTACCAAGAGACCCAGTACTTC
CSVGLLAGYQETQYF
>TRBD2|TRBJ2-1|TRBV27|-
TGTGCCAGCAGCCTAGGGACTAGCGGGGGAGAGACCCAGTTCTTC
CASSLGTSGGETQFF
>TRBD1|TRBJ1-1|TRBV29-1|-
TGCAGCGTGGGACAGGTGCCGAACACTGAAGCTTTCTTT
CSVGQVPNTEAFF
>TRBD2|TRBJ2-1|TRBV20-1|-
TGCAGTGCTAGAGAGGGGCGAAGCGGGGGGGACTACAATGAGCAGTTCTTC
CSAREGRSGGDYNEQFF